The present TCR beta chain was sequenced within a study of shared clonotypes between healthy human individuals. Study in general: Donors, aged 18 to 49, were two women and a few men.

Whole-study findings and limits: Naive subsets, compared against memory subsets, generally had larger estimated richness values. A small donor pool kept down the genetic and exposure-history diversity that was represented.

Notes on this clone: Its antigen is undetermined.

The length of the CDR3 is 14 residues. CDR1 SQVTM and CDR2 ANQGSEA come from the germline V gene. V was trimmed by 4 bases and J by 4 bases, leaving 16 bases between them. The method was immunoSEQ multiplex PCR; TCRdb's version includes in-frame clones alone and lacks a portion of them. The sample includes roughly 2,500,000 clones, 80% to 95% of them seen just once. V usage is TRBV29-1 and J usage is TRBJ1-2; D is unclear. The TCR originated in a young man in good health. Some clones in this sample may be carry-over from other donors' samples. Sequenced input: naive CD4+ T cells from PBMCs. Regarding subset: CD45RA+ positively selected. CDR3 bases: TGCAGCGTTGCGGAGCGAACCCCCTCCTATGGCTACACCTTC. This gives the protein CSVAERTPSYGYTF.